The sequence of this T cell receptor beta chain was determined in a study of blood T cell repertoires in COVID-19. Study-wide context: Acute and convalescent COVID-19 specimens originated in the United States, Italy and Spain. Sample material is recorded as cDNA or gDNA derived from T cells, B-cell-depleted T cells, or PBMCs.

The authors' processing: Estimates of nucleated cell counts were drawn from the amplification of reference gene primers. Produced via immunoSEQ multiplex PCR; TCRdb's table is partial and in-frame only. Clonal size and the V and J genes are those of that table, whereas D and trimming came from the DNA. The sample yields approximately 200,000 clones, 86% seen once. The TCR sequence derives from a woman aged 45 to 65 with acute or convalescent COVID-19. Sequenced sample: peripheral blood.

This chain's CDR3 is CASGTTGGGGNTIYF. CDR3 nucleotide sequence: TGTGCTAGTGGTACAACAGGGGGCGGAGGAAACACCATATATTTT. The chain links TRBV12-5 to TRBJ1-3; 9 bases map to TRBD1. Trimming cost V 5 bases and J 4 bases; bases outside gene matches: 6. Per the germline V gene, CDR1 is LGHNT and CDR2 is FRNRAP. The CDR3 has 15 residues.